This TCR beta chain appears in the sequencing data of a study of Graves' ophthalmopathy and Graves' hyperthyroidism. Deletions cut 8 bases from V and 3 bases from J, with 11 bases between. CDR1 is SGHTA and CDR2 is FQGNSA in the germline V gene. The CDR3 loop spans 12 amino acids. Study-level results: Cross-validated, the 13-signature model showed 87.88%/81.08% sensitivity/specificity, and 80%/75% in the test set.

The TCR beta CDR3 regions underwent amplification from RNA transcripts. Amplification began with first-round RT-PCR using HTBI primers, then second-round multiplex PCR was performed. TCRdb recomputed calls from the multiplex PCR reads with MiXCR, one row per CDR3 protein. The data show approximately 640,000 distinct CDR3 sequences, with more than 40% seen just once and over 2.5% held by the top ten. This clonotype was detected ten times or more. Its antigen is still unknown. Sequencing was done on a sample of peripheral blood. J is TRBJ2-7 and V is TRBV7-2; D not certain. This TCR came from an adult man with Graves' ophthalmopathy. Here the CDR3 reads CASAPGLYEQYF. Here the CDR3 DNA reads TGTGCCAGCGCCCCCGGGCTCTACGAGCAGTACTTC.